This TCR beta chain was sequenced in a study of shared clonotypes between healthy human individuals (TCRdb year 2020). Regarding the complete study: The cohort included three men and two women between 18 and 49 years of age. To increase sequencing depth and limit assay-specific biases, different laboratories used diverse techniques to prepare libraries and sequence TCR repertoires. To estimate repertoire size and how much clonotypes are shared between individuals, the study performed deep sequencing of blood TCR repertoires from roughly five healthy adults. For each donor, CD4 naive and CD4 memory were each given three plates, CD8 naive was given two plates, and CD8 memory was given one plate. Between about 0.9 and 9 billion PBMCs per donor were obtained by leukapheresis.

TCR CDR3 regions were amplified from genomic DNA by multiplex PCR using the deep immunoSEQ assay. Genomic DNA extracted from each cell subset was distributed evenly over all wells of several immunoSEQ 96-well plates, and each plate served as one replicate. For sorted subsets, 200 to 250 ng of genomic DNA, equivalent to some 30,000 T cell genomes, went into each replicate PCR. The purified libraries were quantified using a Qubit 3.0 fluorometer, sized with a Bioanalyzer 2100, and then quantified again using the KAPA Library Quantification kit. Each immunoSEQ 96-well plate was sequenced on its own single-read 150-cycle Illumina NextSeq 550 flow cell. Turning to the authors' computational methods: Because only junctional sequences without quality scores were contained in the immunoSEQ output, filtering matching that applied to full-length reads could not be performed. Sequences were annotated with PyIR, a Python wrapper for IgBLAST v1.9, using IMGT germline references to assign V/J genes and CDR3. Reads with weak V/J assignments (E-value above 1e-6), missing CDR3, stop codons, out-of-frame junctions, or ambiguous translated residues were removed. V3J clonotypes were defined by identical inferred V gene, J gene, and CDR3 amino acid sequence. Percentage overlap between repertoires was calculated by dividing the number of shared unique clonotypes by the size of the smaller repertoire. RTK rarefaction, the Chao1 estimator, and Recon v2.1 estimates of unobserved clonotypes were used to assess repertoire richness. Generation probabilities for all TCRbeta clonotypes obtained by the gDNA method from a handful of donors were computed using OLGA. In its TCRdb copy, this immuneACCESS table keeps in-frame sequences only and misses some clones. Where compared with another copy, unresolved V genes explain less than half of these, and the others have no known cause. Clone size and V and J calls were adopted from that table, with D and trimming inferred from the DNA. Recorded for this sample are millions of clones; roughly 92% of them occurred a single time. The ten biggest clones cover 0.11% to 0.15% of the sample.

As to this clone: Its antigen remains undetermined. Base qualities are missing; no much larger clone stands one base away.

Points the paper makes about the study in general: Across four donors, roughly 5% of naive CD4, more than 3% of naive CD8, 2.3% of memory CD4, and 0.4% of memory CD8 clonotypes were shared. Compared with non-shared clonotypes, clonotypes shared by all four sorted-subset donors had higher generation probabilities. Incomplete sequencing was indicated by rarefaction of sorted-subset datasets, despite the large sequencing depth. Pairwise subsampling indicated that sequencing depth was expected to affect the degree of clonotype sharing among donors. Sampling was restricted to blood, and TCR repertoires in tissue are likely to differ from TCR repertoires in blood. Estimated clonotype richness was generally larger for naive than for memory subsets. Because the study included only a small number of donors, the genetic and exposure-history diversity represented was limited.

The donors were healthy, HIV-negative adults with no recently reported acute infections or vaccinations. Every donor was a Caucasian adult living in Nashville, Tennessee, USA. CD4+ T cells were enriched by magnetic negative selection; naive cells were then positively selected on CD45RA, and the negative fraction formed the memory subset. After blood collection by leukapheresis, PBMCs were isolated using Ficoll-Histopaque density gradient centrifugation and then cryopreserved in the vapor phase of liquid nitrogen. Purity and quantity of every magnetically sorted T cell population were checked by analytical flow cytometry. Each sorted fraction had its genomic DNA isolated and then quantified by UV absorbance on a Nanodrop 2000c. The CDR3 holds 15 amino acids from the cysteine to the phenylalanine. Just CDR3 DNA is preserved here, 45 bases in frame from base 1. Looking up the germline V gene yields CDR1 MNHNS and CDR2 SASEGT. Germline trimming: 7 bases from V, 3 bases from J; junction bases outside gene matches: 9.

The receptor was derived from a man younger than 35 in good health. This chain joins TRBV6-1 to TRBJ1-2, with 9 bases in between that match TRBD1. The sequenced sample was naive CD4+ T cells sorted from blood. What this sample's cell subset or site label stands for: CD45RA+ positively selected. The nucleotide sequence reads as follows: TGTGCCAGCACCGTGTCCGGACAGGGGTACTATGGCTACACCTTC. It translates as CASTVSGQGYYGYTF.